This entry lists 26 T cell receptor beta chains sequenced from one sample in a study of tumor and adjacent non-tumor tissue in lung cancer. No cell sorting was done before RNA was extracted from the tissue. Three rounds of nested PCR, following a modified ARM-PCR protocol, produced the TCRbeta library. Using its own MiXCR run on the multiplex PCR reads, TCRdb lists one record per CDR3 protein. The table includes around 210,000 distinct CDR3 sequences, around 70% detected once. The sequencing input was lung tumor tissue. The receptor set was obtained from a man aged 60 to 69 with non-small cell lung cancer.

A word on this clonotype: A much larger clone sits a single nucleotide away, making a read error possible. J is TRBJ1-1 and V is TRBV6-5; D not resolved. CDR3 size: 14 residues. Germline values: CDR1 MNHEY, CDR2 SVGAGI. The DNA for the CDR3 is TGTGGCAGCAGTTACTCTACGAGGAACACTGAAGCTTTCTTT. Its translation is CGSSYSTRNTEAFF.

This clonotype has just a few counts. A far larger clone is just one base off, so this is likely a read error. The chain links TRBV29-1 to TRBJ1-1, with D perhaps matching TRBD1 (5 bases). CDR1 is SQVTM, CDR2 ANQGSEA, per germline. The CDR3 spans 10 residues. CDR3 nucleotide sequence: TGCAGCGTTGAGGGGACTGAAGTTTTCTTT. Translation: CSVEGTEVFF.

As to this clonotype: Being one base from a much bigger clone, this may be a read error. The rearrangement links TRBV12-3 or TRBV12-4 to TRBJ2-2; D call uncertain. CDR3 size: 13 residues. CDR3 in DNA: TGTGTCAGCAGTTTAAATCTTGGCGGGGAGCTGTTTTTT. The encoded protein is CVSSLNLGGELFF.

The chain couples TRBV28 to TRBJ2-7, with no clear D. Trimming took off 5 bases at V and 2 bases at J, with 13 bases between the two ends. The CDR3 runs 14 residues. CDR1 and CDR2 (germline): MDHEN, SYDVKM. The CDR3 DNA sequence: TGTGCCAGCAGTATAGGCGTGAGCGCCTACGAGCAGTACTTC. Translation gives CASSIGVSAYEQYF.

Only one count was recorded for this clonotype. Given the absence of the conserved phenylalanine or tryptophan at the CDR3 end, a read error is likely. The V gene is TRBV4-2, the J gene TRBJ1-2; D is perhaps TRBD1 (5 bases). CDR1 is LGHNA and CDR2 is YNFKEQ in the germline V gene. The CDR3 runs 14 residues. The CDR3 nucleotides are TGTGTCAGCAACTCGTCGGGGGGGAACTATGGCTACACCATC. Translating it yields CVSNSSGGNYGYTI.

As to this clonotype: Mismatch with germline at one junction end may stem from a read error. The chain joins TRBV20-1 to TRBJ2-5; D may be TRBD1 (6 bases). CDR1 and CDR2 (germline): DFQATT, SNEGSKA (reference sequence). The CDR3 runs 13 residues. CDR3 DNA sequence: TGCAGTGCTAGAGAACAGGGTACGGAGACCCAGTGCTTC. As protein: CSAREQGTETQCF.

To note about this clonotype: Its ends do not fully match the called genes, so a read error is possible. The chain employs TRBV6-6 and TRBJ1-4; 7 nucleotides align to TRBD1. The germline CDR1 and CDR2 sequences are MNHNY and SVGAGI (reference sequence). There are 13 residues in the CDR3. The CDR3 nucleotides are TGTGTCAGCAGAGTGGCAGGGGGTGAAAAACTGTTTTTT. It encodes CVSRVAGGEKLFF.

Comments on this clonotype: The conserved final phenylalanine or tryptophan is absent from the CDR3, which likely points to a read error. The DNA is omitted, as the CDR3 cannot be located on it reliably, and the CDR3 follows TCRdb's listing. CDR3 sequence: CASSDRDYHL. V gene TRBV6-2 or TRBV6-3 combines with J gene TRBJ1-5. The CDR3 adds up to 10 amino acids, both ends counted. CDR1 is MNHEY, CDR2 SVGEGT, per germline.

As to this clonotype: A much larger clonotype is one base distant, so this may be a read error. The chain uses TRBV20-1 and TRBJ1-1, with 7 bases fitting TRBD1. CDR3 length: 13 residues. V trimming: 5 bases; J trimming: 3 bases; junction bases outside the gene matches: 6. Germline V gene lookup returns CDR1 DFQATT and CDR2 SNEGSKA (reference sequence). The DNA of the CDR3 is TGCAGTGCTCCGGGACAGATCTACACTGAAGCTTTCTTT. Translating gives CSAPGQIYTEAFF.

Comment on this clonotype: The conserved phenylalanine or tryptophan normally closing the CDR3 is absent here, so this likely arose from a read error. The chain links TRBV11-2 to TRBJ2-2; 11 bases are a match to TRBD2. The CDR3 runs 19 residues. CDR1 is SGHAT and CDR2 is FQNNGV in the germline V gene. V gave up 1 base and J gave up 5 bases; unmatched junction bases: 12. The CDR3 DNA reads as TGTGCCAGCAGCTTAGCGGGGTTCATAGCGGGGGGGAAGACCGGGGAGCTGTTTTTA. The encoded protein is CASSLAGFIAGGKTGELFL.

Regarding this clonotype: A much larger clone lies one base from this, so it may be a read error. The CDR3 reads CSSRDLEYF. In nucleotides, the CDR3 is TGCAGTTCTAGAGATCTTGAGTACTTC. The J gene is TRBJ2-7, the V gene TRBV20-1; D not certain. The CDR3 runs to 9 residues. The germline V gene encodes CDR1 DFQATT and CDR2 SNEGSKA (reference sequence).

As concerns this clonotype: Here the CDR3 omits its conserved ending phenylalanine or tryptophan, so a read error is the likely source. The chain carries TRBV4-1 and TRBJ2-1, with a possible D match to TRBD2 (5 bases). The CDR3 runs to 16 residues. Germline V CDR1 and CDR2: MGHRA, YSYEKL. The CDR3 is CGSSQDVQRNYNEQFI. The CDR3 DNA sequence: TGCGGCAGCAGCCAAGATGTACAGCGGAACTACAATGAGCAGTTCATC.

Only a few counts were recorded for this clonotype. The gene calls are TRBV20-1 and TRBJ2-1; 13 bases align to TRBD2. The CDR3 sequence is 15 residues long. V was pared by 0 bases and J by 8 bases, with 4 bases of the junction left unmatched. Germline V CDR1 and CDR2: DFQATT, SNEGSKA (reference sequence). For the CDR3, the DNA is TGCAGTGCTAGAGATACTAGCGGGGGGGCTGATGAGCAGTTCTTC. Protein product: CSARDTSGGADEQFF.

Comments on this clonotype: One base away lies a much larger clone, so this may be a sequencing read error. J is TRBJ1-6 and V is TRBV20-1; possible D gene TRBD1, 5 bases. Germline V CDR1 and CDR2: DFQATT, SNEGSKA (reference sequence). This CDR3 has 14 residues. V was pared by 5 bases and J by 10 bases, with 18 bases between. The CDR3, as DNA: TGCAGTGCTGGTCCCAGGGTCGAGGTGTCACCCCTCCACTTT. This gives the protein CSAGPRVEVSPLHF.

V is TRBV30 and J is TRBJ2-3; weak D call: TRBD1 (6 bases). V shed 4 bases and J shed 2 bases, with 19 bases lying between them. Germline-derived CDR1 and CDR2 are GTSNPN and SVGIG (reference sequence). The length of the CDR3 is 16 residues. The CDR3 DNA reads TGTGCCTGGACTCGTCTGGGGGCGACGAACACAGATACGCAGTATTTT. Translating gives CAWTRLGATNTDTQYF.

The table lists this clonotype with many counts. The rearrangement joins TRBV29-1 to TRBJ2-3; 9 bases line up with TRBD1. The germline gives CDR1 SQVTM, CDR2 ANQGSEA. This CDR3 contains 14 residues. Trimming cost V 7 bases and J 6 bases; bases outside gene matches: 11. This chain's CDR3 is CSADTGQGSDTQYF. The CDR3 region has the DNA TGCAGCGCCGACACGGGACAGGGATCGGATACGCAGTATTTT.

This clonotype was recorded at least ten times. The rearrangement links TRBV6-5 to TRBJ1-2, with a tentative D call TRBD1 (5 bases). The CDR3 covers 12 residues. Germline V gene lookup returns CDR1 MNHEY and CDR2 SVGAGI. CDR3 residues: CVTRRGNYGYTF. CDR3 DNA sequence: TGTGTTACCAGGAGGGGTAACTATGGCTACACCTTC.

This chain joins TRBV20-1 and TRBJ1-6; perhaps TRBD1 as D (5 bases). The germline V gene encodes CDR1 DFQATT and CDR2 SNEGSKA (reference sequence). The CDR3 is made up of 15 amino acids. Trimming cost V 8 bases and J 15 bases, with 29 bases left between them. The CDR3 sequence: CSSNEPWGVEAHLHF. DNA of the CDR3: TGCAGTTCTAACGAGCCATGGGGGGTCGAGGCGCACCTCCACTTT.

As to this clonotype: The CDR3 ends on some other residue instead of the conserved phenylalanine or tryptophan, so this is likely a read error. The limits of the CDR3 on the DNA are not certain, so only TCRdb's listed CDR3 is given. The rearrangement links TRBV20-1 to TRBJ1-2; the table's D call, TRBD1, was not checked against the DNA. The CDR3 has 13 amino acids, counting both end residues. CDR1 and CDR2 (germline): DFQATT, SNEGSKA (reference sequence). The CDR3 loop is CSARAKDVGDYTV.

As concerns this clonotype: Lacking the conserved final phenylalanine or tryptophan, this CDR3 likely reflects a read error. This chain links TRBV5-1 with TRBJ1-3; D unresolved. The germline CDR1 and CDR2 sequences are SGHRS and YFSETQ. The CDR3 spans 16 residues. The CDR3 nucleotides read TGCGCCAGCAGCCCGATGACGCCTGGCTCTGGGAACACCATATATTTA. This gives the protein CASSPMTPGSGNTIYL.

This clonotype was found many times. The V gene is TRBV6-2 or TRBV6-3, the J gene TRBJ2-1; TRBD2 matches at 10 bases. The CDR3 has 17 residues. Trimming at V came to 0 bases and at J to 6 bases, leaving 8 bases not matched to a gene. CDR1 and CDR2 (germline): MNHEY, SVGEGT. The CDR3 bases are TGTGCCAGCAGTTACTCGATTGGGCTAGCGGGAGCCAATGAGCAGTTCTTC. Protein sequence: CASSYSIGLAGANEQFF.

With respect to this clonotype: Possible read error: a much larger clone is one base away. The rearrangement links TRBV11-2 to TRBJ2-2; 13 bases are a match to TRBD2. The CDR3 is made up of 17 amino acids. The germline gives CDR1 SGHAT, CDR2 FQNNGV. As DNA, the CDR3 is TGTACCAGCAGCCCACTAGCGGGGGGGCTCGGAACCGGGGAGCTGTTTTTT. Translation gives CTSSPLAGGLGTGELFF.

This clonotype has a single count. The junction and the germline gene differ at one end; a read error may be behind it. CDR3 residues: CTSNFFPRVHEQFF. CDR3 DNA: TGTACCAGCAATTTTTTCCCCAGGGTCCATGAGCAGTTCTTC. The chain uses TRBV12-3 or TRBV12-4 and TRBJ2-1, with D possibly being TRBD1 (5 bases). CDR3 length: 14 amino acids.

This clonotype has more than one count but fewer than ten. The chain joins TRBV6-5 to TRBJ2-5; TRBD2 matches 7 bases. The CDR3 consists of 15 residues. J lost 3 bases, V lost 0 bases, and 4 bases had no gene match. In germline, CDR1 is MNHEY, CDR2 SVGAGI. This CDR3 is CASSYSRGVKETQYF. DNA for the CDR3: TGTGCCAGCAGTTACTCTCGGGGGGTGAAAGAGACCCAGTACTTC.

On this clonotype itself: This may be a read error: a much more frequent sequence differs by one nucleotide. The genes are TRBV5-1 and TRBJ2-7; tentatively, D is TRBD1 (6 bases). V lost 5 bases and J 5 bases, leaving 14 bases between the germline ends. The CDR3 loop spans 13 amino acids. Germline CDR1 SGHRS, CDR2 YFSETQ. CDR3 amino acids: CASRLAGGNEQYF. The CDR3 bases are TGCGCCAGCAGACTCGCTGGGGGCAACGAGCAGTACTTC. The entire variable domain, with the rest obtained from reference TRBV5-1 and TRBJ2-7, is as follows: KAGVTQTPRYLIKTRGQQVTLSCSPISGHRSVSWYQQTPGQGLQFLFEYFSETQRNKGNFPGRFSGRQFSNSRSEMNVSTLELGDSALYLCASRLAGGNEQYFGPGTRLTVT.

This clonotype has a count of ten or more. The chain carries TRBV4-3 and TRBJ2-7; the match to TRBD1 covers 9 bases. Per germline, CDR1 LGHNA and CDR2 YSLEER. Unmatched junction bases numbered 9, after V lost 1 base and J lost 2 bases. CDR3 length: 17 amino acids. The CDR3 is CASSQGIRTGAAYEQYF. In DNA, the CDR3 is TGCGCCAGCAGCCAAGGAATCAGGACAGGGGCCGCCTACGAGCAGTACTTC.